Listed here are 28 T cell receptor beta chains from one sample, sequenced in a study of identical twins. A single record per CDR3 protein comes from TCRdb applying MiXCR to the 5' RACE reads. The sample carries 640,000 or so distinct CDR3 sequences, 5.5% to 6.5% recorded once. What was sequenced was naive T cells sorted from blood. The receptors come from a man between 18 and 35 years old in good health.

This clonotype was picked up many times. This chain connects TRBV12-3 or TRBV12-4 to TRBJ2-1, with 11 bases fitting TRBD2. The CDR3 extends over 14 amino acids. V lost 6 bases to trimming and J lost 7 bases; unmatched junction nucleotides: 5. The CDR3 spells CASSRRLAGNEQFF. DNA for the CDR3: TGTGCCAGCAGCCGAAGACTAGCGGGGAATGAGCAGTTCTTC.

The chain recombines TRBV27 with TRBJ2-1, with TRBD2 matching 11 bases. Germline-derived CDR1 and CDR2 are MNHEY and SMNVEV (reference sequence). There are 18 residues in the CDR3. After removal of 1 base from V and 5 bases from J, the junction contained 10 bases not matched to a gene. CDR3 in DNA: TGTGCCAGCAGTTTATATGGTAGCGGGAGGGGCTGGAACAATGAGCAGTTCTTC. It yields the protein CASSLYGSGRGWNNEQFF.

V is TRBV30 and J is TRBJ1-1, with D uncertain. Trimming removed 2 bases at V and 1 base at J, with 11 bases between. The germline V gene has CDR1 GTSNPN and CDR2 SVGIG (reference sequence). The CDR3 consists of 14 residues. In DNA form, the CDR3 reads TGTGCCTGGAGTCCCCTTCAGAGGAACACTGAAGCTTTCTTT. Its protein is CAWSPLQRNTEAFF.

The sample holds a few counts of this clonotype. The V gene is TRBV5-1, the J gene TRBJ2-2; D gene unclear. The CDR3 is 19 amino acids. Trimming shortened V by 4 bases and J by 1 base, and 23 bases separated the two germline ends. Germline CDR1 reads SGHRS; CDR2 reads YFSETQ. The CDR3 reads CASSPLAGQVAVNTGELFF. Here the CDR3 DNA reads TGCGCCAGCAGCCCCCTGGCAGGCCAGGTTGCGGTGAACACCGGGGAGCTGTTTTTT.

V gene TRBV12-3 or TRBV12-4 combines with J gene TRBJ2-1, with 8 bases matching TRBD2. The CDR3 spans 15 residues. With V trimmed by 7 bases and J by 5 bases, 10 bases remained unmatched. The CDR3 sequence: CASKLGSGNDNEQFF. The CDR3 coding sequence is TGTGCCAGCAAGCTGGGTAGCGGGAACGACAATGAGCAGTTCTTC.

This clonotype was found many times. This chain joins TRBV12-3 or TRBV12-4 and TRBJ1-6; D uncertain. CDR3 length: 14 amino acids. Trimming took off 5 bases at V and 6 bases at J, with 11 bases between the two ends. CDR3 amino acids: CASSLRRTNSPLHF. The CDR3 DNA reads as TGTGCCAGCAGTCTTCGGAGGACTAATTCACCCCTCCACTTT.

This clonotype was seen many times. V and J are TRBV2 and TRBJ2-5; D not resolved. This CDR3 region has 14 residues. The germline V gene encodes CDR1 SNHLY and CDR2 FYNNEI. V dropped 1 base and J dropped 1 base, with 7 bases sitting between them. DNA of the CDR3: TGTGCCAGCAGTGAAGTTTTCAGCCAAGAGACCCAGTACTTC. Translation gives CASSEVFSQETQYF.

This clonotype was observed many times. This rearrangement joins TRBV2 to TRBJ2-2; D unclear. The CDR3 spans 13 residues. Germline values: CDR1 SNHLY, CDR2 FYNNEI. In nucleotides, the CDR3 is TGTGTCTTAACTACGTCGAACACCGGGGAGCTGTTTTTT. The encoded protein is CVLTTSNTGELFF.

The rearrangement uses TRBV12-3 or TRBV12-4 and TRBJ2-1; 12 nucleotides agree with TRBD2. CDR3 length equals 18 residues. The V segment lost 3 bases and the J segment 2 bases; nucleotides outside the gene matches: 8. The CDR3 DNA reads TGTGCCAGCAGTTTTGTTCTAGCGGGAGGGCGGACCTACAATGAGCAGTTCTTC. It specifies CASSFVLAGGRTYNEQFF.

This chain links TRBV5-1 with TRBJ1-1; 9 bases are a match to TRBD1. CDR1 SGHRS and CDR2 YFSETQ come from the germline V gene. The trim removed 6 bases at V and 2 bases at J, leaving 5 bases unmatched. This CDR3 comprises 14 residues. The CDR3 sequence: CASNHRGPNTEAFF. In nucleotides, the CDR3 is TGCGCCAGCAACCACAGGGGGCCCAACACTGAAGCTTTCTTT.

This clonotype was detected ten times or more. The V and J genes are TRBV10-3 and TRBJ2-2, with TRBD1 identical over 8 bases. J lost 6 bases, V lost 7 bases, and 4 bases had no gene match. The CDR3 is 13 residues long. From germline, CDR1 is ENHRY and CDR2 SYGVKD. The CDR3 reads CAITRTGSGELFF. The CDR3 region has the DNA TGTGCCATCACCCGGACAGGGTCCGGGGAGCTGTTTTTT.

There are many counts of this clonotype. The CDR3 DNA is TGCGCCAGCAGCTCGGGACAGGGGCCCTACGAGCAGTACGTC. Residues: CASSSGQGPYEQYV. The chain couples TRBV5-1 to TRBJ2-7, with 10 bases identical to TRBD1. The CDR3 has 14 amino acids. V lost 3 bases and J lost 2; bases outside the gene matches: 2. The V gene's germline CDR1 is SGHRS and CDR2 YFSETQ.

Comments on this clonotype: The CDR3 does not end in the conserved phenylalanine or tryptophan, so this is likely a read error. The chain uses TRBV7-6 and TRBJ2-3; D is undetermined. V was pared by 1 base and J by 3 bases, with 5 bases between. The CDR3 loop spans 13 amino acids. Germline assignment: CDR1 SGHVS and CDR2 FNYEAQ. CDR3: CASSLVLTDTQYC. DNA of the CDR3: TGTGCCAGCAGCTTAGTGCTAACAGATACGCAGTATTGT.

This clonotype was observed many times. The chain recombines TRBV5-1 with TRBJ1-2; no clear D gene. There are 16 residues in the CDR3. Germline lookup yields CDR1 SGHRS and CDR2 YFSETQ. Between the trimmed V and J ends, which lost 0 bases and 0 bases, there was a span of 12 bases. The CDR3 coding sequence is TGCGCCAGCAGCTTGGCCCCCGCTATAACTAACTATGGCTACACCTTC. Residues: CASSLAPAITNYGYTF.

V is TRBV5-1 and J is TRBJ2-6; D may be TRBD2 (5 bases). This CDR3 comprises 17 residues. V shed 0 bases and J shed 0 bases, with 10 bases lying between them. Germline V gene lookup returns CDR1 SGHRS and CDR2 YFSETQ. CDR3 nucleotide sequence: TGCGCCAGCAGCTTGGAGGGCGGACTCTCTGGGGCCAACGTCCTGACTTTC. Its translation: CASSLEGGLSGANVLTF.

The chain has TRBV24-1 and TRBJ2-1; D not certain. Trimming cost V 1 base and J 6 bases, with 6 bases left between them. Per germline, CDR1 KGHDR and CDR2 SFDVKD. The CDR3 totals 13 residues. In DNA, the CDR3 is TGTGCCACCAGTGATTTCGGGCCCAATGAGCAGTTCTTC. Its protein product is CATSDFGPNEQFF.

This clonotype was detected many times. This sequence joins TRBV20-1 and TRBJ2-5; 8 bases align to TRBD2. V trimming: 5 bases; J trimming: 5 bases; junction bases outside the gene matches: 16. The CDR3 is 16 amino acids. Germline V CDR1 and CDR2: DFQATT, SNEGSKA (reference sequence). The CDR3 loop reads CSAPSKREPPKETQYF. Written as DNA, the CDR3 is TGCAGTGCTCCCTCCAAGCGGGAGCCCCCCAAGGAGACCCAGTACTTC.

V and J are TRBV7-8 and TRBJ2-7; possibly TRBD1 or TRBD2 for D (5 bases each). Trimming removed 5 bases from V and 8 bases from J, with 22 bases in between. The V gene's germline CDR1 is SGHVS and CDR2 FQNEAQ. This CDR3 has 15 amino acids. Here the CDR3 reads CASSPRGGWLVQQYF. DNA of the CDR3: TGTGCCAGCAGCCCGAGGGGCGGCTGGTTAGTGCAGCAGTACTTC.

This clonotype was found many times. The chain joins TRBV5-1 to TRBJ1-4; TRBD1 is a possible D gene (6 bases). The V gene's germline CDR1 is SGHRS and CDR2 YFSETQ. The CDR3 covers 17 residues. Trimming removed 1 base at V and 1 base at J, with 14 bases between. The CDR3: CASSLFPGVVTNEKLFF. CDR3 nucleotide sequence: TGCGCCAGCAGCTTGTTTCCAGGGGTGGTAACTAATGAAAAACTGTTTTTT. Combining the CDR3 with reference TRBV5-1 and TRBJ1-4 gives the whole variable domain KAGVTQTPRYLIKTRGQQVTLSCSPISGHRSVSWYQQTPGQGLQFLFEYFSETQRNKGNFPGRFSGRQFSNSRSEMNVSTLELGDSALYLCASSLFPGVVTNEKLFFGSGTQLSVL.

This clonotype has a count of ten or more. The chain joins TRBV6-5 to TRBJ2-1, with 8 bases lining up with TRBD2. There are 17 residues in the CDR3. From germline, CDR1 is MNHEY and CDR2 SVGAGI. V gave up 2 bases and J gave up 6 bases; unmatched junction bases: 12. The CDR3 DNA reads as TGTGCCAGCAGTTACGTATCCAGCGGGAGATCGAGCAATGAGCAGTTCTTC. Amino acid sequence: CASSYVSSGRSSNEQFF.

This clonotype has at least ten counts. The chain employs TRBV12-3 or TRBV12-4 and TRBJ2-2; D not resolved. The germline V and J ends were trimmed by 6 bases and 3 bases, with 5 bases remaining between them. The CDR3 spans 12 residues. The DNA of the CDR3 is TGTGCCAGCAGGACTTACACCGGGGAGCTGTTTTTT. It specifies CASRTYTGELFF.

This clonotype was seen a few times. The chain uses TRBV12-3 or TRBV12-4 and TRBJ1-1; D remains ambiguous. V was clipped by 5 bases and J by 2 bases, with 9 bases between them. The length of the CDR3 is 13 residues. For the CDR3, the DNA is TGTGCCAGCAGTAAGAAAAGAAACACTGAAGCTTTCTTT. It is translated as CASSKKRNTEAFF.

This clonotype has a count of ten or more. This chain links TRBV7-8 with TRBJ1-2; TRBD1 matches 7 bases. CDR3 length: 13 residues. The germline V gene has CDR1 SGHVS and CDR2 FQNEAQ. Germline trimming cut 3 bases from V and 5 bases from J; bases unmatched to any gene: 3. CDR3 nucleotide sequence: TGTGCCAGCAGCTTCGGGACAGCGTATGGCTACACCTTC. As protein: CASSFGTAYGYTF.

The table lists this clonotype with a few counts. V is TRBV27 and J is TRBJ2-5, with 7 bases identical to TRBD1. CDR3 length equals 16 residues. Trimming cost V 0 bases and J 4 bases; bases outside gene matches: 8. Per germline, CDR1 MNHEY and CDR2 SMNVEV (reference sequence). The CDR3 bases are TGTGCCAGCAGTTTATCGGGACAGCCCCGGGCAGAGACCCAGTACTTC. Encoded protein: CASSLSGQPRAETQYF.

This clonotype has at least ten counts. The chain carries TRBV30 and TRBJ1-4; possibly TRBD1 for D (5 bases). The CDR3 length is 13 residues. V was cut by 2 bases and J by 15 bases, with 19 bases left in between. Germline V lookup: CDR1 GTSNPN, CDR2 SVGIG (reference sequence). This CDR3 is CAWSIGGRQTVFF. CDR3 nucleotide sequence: TGTGCCTGGAGTATCGGGGGTCGGCAGACGGTGTTTTTT.

The chain couples TRBV4-3 to TRBJ2-1, with unresolved D. This CDR3 is built from 14 residues. Germline V gene data show CDR1 as LGHNA and CDR2 as YSLEER. The V gene lost 4 bases and the J gene lost 6 bases, with 13 bases spanning the gap. Here the CDR3 DNA reads TGCGCCAGCAGCCCACTGCTCACGGGCAATGAGCAGTTCTTC. This encodes CASSPLLTGNEQFF.

The table lists this clonotype with a few counts. The chain recombines TRBV5-1 with TRBJ1-5, with TRBD1 matching over 10 bases. The V gene's germline CDR1 is SGHRS and CDR2 YFSETQ. This CDR3 is 14 amino acids long. V lost 4 bases, J lost 7 bases, and 5 bases stayed unmatched. CDR3 nucleotide sequence: TGCGCCAGCAGCCCGACAGGGGGCCAACAGCCCCAGCATTTT. Residues: CASSPTGGQQPQHF.

There are a few counts of this clonotype. The chain carries TRBV20-1 and TRBJ1-6, with D uncertain. In germline, CDR1 is DFQATT, CDR2 SNEGSKA (reference sequence). This CDR3 is built from 14 residues. V was trimmed by 4 bases and J by 7 bases, leaving 14 bases between them. As DNA, the CDR3 is TGCAGTGCTACGACTGCAAACCCCAATTCACCCCTCCACTTT. Translation gives CSATTANPNSPLHF.